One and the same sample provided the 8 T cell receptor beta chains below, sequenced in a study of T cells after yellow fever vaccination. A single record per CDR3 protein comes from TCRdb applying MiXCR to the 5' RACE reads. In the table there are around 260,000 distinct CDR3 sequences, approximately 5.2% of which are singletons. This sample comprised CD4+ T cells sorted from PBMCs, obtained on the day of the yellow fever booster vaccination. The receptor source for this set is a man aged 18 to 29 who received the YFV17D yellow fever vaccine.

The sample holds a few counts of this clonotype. CDR3 loop: CASSSGLAGVQETQYF. In nucleotides, the CDR3 is TGTGCCAGCAGCTCCGGACTAGCGGGGGTACAAGAGACCCAGTACTTC. V and J are TRBV7-6 and TRBJ2-5; 13 bases align to TRBD2. Looked up from germline, CDR1 is SGHVS and CDR2 is FNYEAQ. This CDR3 comprises 16 residues. After removal of 4 bases from V and 2 bases from J, the junction contained 4 bases not matched to a gene. The complete variable domain, with remaining parts taken from reference TRBV7-6 and TRBJ2-5, reads GAGVSQSPRYKVTKRGQDVALRCDPISGHVSLYWYRQALGQGPEFLTYFNYEAQQDKSGLPNDRFSAERPEGSISTLTIQRTEQRDSAMYRCASSSGLAGVQETQYFGPGTRLLVL.

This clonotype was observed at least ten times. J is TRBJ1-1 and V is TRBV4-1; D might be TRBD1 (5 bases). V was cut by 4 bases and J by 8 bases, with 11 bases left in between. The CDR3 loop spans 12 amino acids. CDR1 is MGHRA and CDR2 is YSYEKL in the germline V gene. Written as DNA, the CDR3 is TGCGCCAGCAGCCCCATAGGGGAAGAAGCTTTCTTT. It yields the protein CASSPIGEEAFF.

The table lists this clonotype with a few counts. The CDR3 DNA sequence: TGCGCCAGCAGCTTACGACCGGACAGGGTGAATTCACCCCTCCACTTT. Residues: CASSLRPDRVNSPLHF. The rearrangement links TRBV5-1 to TRBJ1-6, with 8 bases matching TRBD1. The V and J ends lost 2 bases and 7 bases, in that order; junction bases with no gene match: 8. The CDR3 length is 16 residues. Per the germline V gene, CDR1 is SGHRS and CDR2 is YFSETQ.

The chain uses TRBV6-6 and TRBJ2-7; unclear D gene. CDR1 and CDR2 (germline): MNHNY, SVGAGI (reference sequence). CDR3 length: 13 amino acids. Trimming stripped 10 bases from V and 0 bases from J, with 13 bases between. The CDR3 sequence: CATSHTNSYEQYF. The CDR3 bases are TGTGCCACCTCCCATACCAACTCCTACGAGCAGTACTTC.

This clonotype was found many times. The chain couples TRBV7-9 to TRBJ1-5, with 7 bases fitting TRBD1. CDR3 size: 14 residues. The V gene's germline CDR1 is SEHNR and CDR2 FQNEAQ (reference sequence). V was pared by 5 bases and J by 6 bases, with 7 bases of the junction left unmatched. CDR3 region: CASSEGAGSQPQHF. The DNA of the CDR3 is TGTGCCAGCAGCGAGGGGGCAGGCAGTCAGCCCCAGCATTTT.

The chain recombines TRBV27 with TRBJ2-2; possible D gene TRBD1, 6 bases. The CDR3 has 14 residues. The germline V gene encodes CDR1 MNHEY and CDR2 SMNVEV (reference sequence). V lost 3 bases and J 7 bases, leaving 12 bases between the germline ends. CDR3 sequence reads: CASSLTGGIGELFF. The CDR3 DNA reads TGTGCCAGCAGTTTGACAGGTGGGATCGGGGAGCTGTTTTTT.

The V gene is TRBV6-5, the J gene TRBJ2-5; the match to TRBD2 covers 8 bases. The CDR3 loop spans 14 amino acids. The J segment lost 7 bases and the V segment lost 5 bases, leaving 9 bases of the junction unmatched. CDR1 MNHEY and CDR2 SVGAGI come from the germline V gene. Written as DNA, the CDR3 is TGTGCCAGCAGTCCCGGGACTAGTTTTGGGACCCAGTACTTC. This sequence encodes CASSPGTSFGTQYF.

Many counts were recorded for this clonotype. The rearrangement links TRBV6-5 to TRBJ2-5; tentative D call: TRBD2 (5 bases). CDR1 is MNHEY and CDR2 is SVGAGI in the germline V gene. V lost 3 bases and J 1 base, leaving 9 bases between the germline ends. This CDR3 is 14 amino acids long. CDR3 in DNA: TGTGCCAGCAGTTATGGCCGGGGCCAAGAGACCCAGTACTTC. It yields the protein CASSYGRGQETQYF.